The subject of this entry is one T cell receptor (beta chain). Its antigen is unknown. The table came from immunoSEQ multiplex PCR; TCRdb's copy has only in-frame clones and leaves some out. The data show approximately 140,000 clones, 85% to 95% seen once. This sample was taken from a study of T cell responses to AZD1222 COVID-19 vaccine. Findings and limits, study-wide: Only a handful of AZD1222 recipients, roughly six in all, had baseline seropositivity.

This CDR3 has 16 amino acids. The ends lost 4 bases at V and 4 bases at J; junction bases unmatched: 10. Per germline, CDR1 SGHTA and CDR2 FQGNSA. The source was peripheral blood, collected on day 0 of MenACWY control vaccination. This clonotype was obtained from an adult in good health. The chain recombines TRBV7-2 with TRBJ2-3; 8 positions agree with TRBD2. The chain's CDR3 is CASSWGPGGSSDTQYF. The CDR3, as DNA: TGTGCCAGCAGCTGGGGTCCGGGGGGGTCCTCAGATACGCAGTATTTT.